This is a list of T cell receptor beta chains from one sample in a study of cytomegalovirus exposure and HLA in healthy donors. Some clones are missing from TCRdb's copy, which holds only in-frame ones; the method was immunoSEQ multiplex PCR. Among roughly 110,000 clones listed, approximately 84% were seen once. Material for sequencing was PBMCs. These receptors all come from a man between 25 and 39 years old in good health and CMV-seronegative. The CDR3 runs from the conserved cysteine through the conserved F or W. D genes are given only for firm matches. Expanded clones are given a class, and other clones once, few, many or no size at all.

V	D	J	size	DNA	CDR3
TRBV7-9	TRBD2	TRBJ2-7	-	TGTGCCAGCAGCTTAAGCGGGAGCCCCTACGAGCAGTACTTC	CASSLSGSPYEQYF
TRBV7-3	-	TRBJ1-6	-	TGTGCCAGCAGCCCCGGGGGGGCCCGGTCACCCCTCCACTTT	CASSPGGARSPLHF
TRBV6-5	TRBD1	TRBJ1-1	-	TGTGCCAGCAGTTCGGGGACAGGGCGGAGGTCTGAAGCTTTCTTT	CASSSGTGRRSEAFF
TRBV9	-	TRBJ1-1	-	TGTGCCAGCAGCGCTTCGAGGAGCGGGACGAACACTGAAGCTTTCTTT	CASSASRSGTNTEAFF
TRBV6-4	-	TRBJ2-7	-	TGTGCCAGCGGGTTCCAAAGACAGTACTGGCCCTACGAGCAGTACTTC	CASGFQRQYWPYEQYF
TRBV25-1	TRBD2	TRBJ2-3	-	TGTGCCAGCAGTGCCCCGGGGGGGACGCAGTATTTT	CASSAPGGTQYF
TRBV7-8	-	TRBJ1-4	-	TGTGCCAGCAGCTTAGTTGGGGGGTGGACTAATGAAAAACTGTTTTTT	CASSLVGGWTNEKLFF
TRBV29-1	-	TRBJ2-7	-	TGCAGCGCCCCCAGGTCGGAGGCCTACGAGCAGTACTTC	CSAPRSEAYEQYF
TRBV11-2	TRBD1	TRBJ1-5	few	TGTGCCAGCAGCTTAGGTACAGGGGTGGGTCAGCCCCAGCATTTT	CASSLGTGVGQPQHF
TRBV7-2	-	TRBJ2-5	-	TGTGCCAGCAGCTTAGCGCGGGAGACCCAGTACTTC	CASSLARETQYF
TRBV6-5	TRBD1	TRBJ1-4	-	TGTGCCAGCAGTTACCGGGGACAGGGCGGTGAAAAACTGTTTTTT	CASSYRGQGGEKLFF
TRBV28	TRBD1	TRBJ2-5	-	TGTGCCAGCAGCACGGGACAGGAATACGAGACCCAGTACTTC	CASSTGQEYETQYF
TRBV6-5	-	TRBJ1-1	few	TGTGCCAGCAGTTACAAGGGAGAGAACACTGAAGCTTTCTTT	CASSYKGENTEAFF
TRBV6-4	TRBD1	TRBJ1-1	-	TGTGCCAGCAGACAGGGGGCGAACACTGAAGCTTTCTTT	CASRQGANTEAFF
TRBV6-5	-	TRBJ2-7	-	TGTGCCAGCTCATCCAAAGCCCCGGCCTACGAGCAGTACTTC	CASSSKAPAYEQYF
TRBV4-1	TRBD2	TRBJ2-3	few	TGCGCGGCTAGCGGGATCACAGATACGCAGTATTTT	CAASGITDTQYF
TRBV6-5	-	TRBJ1-1	-	TGTGCCAGCAGTTACGGGGGGTCGGTAGGGACTGAAGCTTTCTTT	CASSYGGSVGTEAFF
TRBV28	-	TRBJ2-7	-	TGTGCCAGCAGTCCCACGGGGACTGGAGGTTACGAGCAGTACTTC	CASSPTGTGGYEQYF
TRBV9	-	TRBJ2-3	once	TGTGCCAGCAGCGTAGGCAGGGGTGGAGATACGCAGTATTTT	CASSVGRGGDTQYF
TRBV9	TRBD2	TRBJ2-3	-	TGTGCCAGCAGCGAGTGGGGGACTAGCGGGGGGAACCCTAGCACAGATACGCAGTATTTT	CASSEWGTSGGNPSTDTQYF
TRBV15	-	TRBJ2-3	-	TGTGCCACCAGCAGAGCCCCCTCTCGGGCAGATACGCAGTATTTT	CATSRAPSRADTQYF
TRBV5-4	TRBD1	TRBJ1-3	-	TGTGCCAGCAGCCCCATACCCAGGGCAGGGGGCGAAAACACCATATATTTT	CASSPIPRAGGENTIYF
TRBV6-6	-	TRBJ2-7	few	TGTGCCAGCAGCTATCTGACAGGCCGCGAAAGCAAGCAGTACTTC	CASSYLTGRESKQYF
TRBV30	-	TRBJ2-7	once	TGTGCCTGGATCGCGGCCGGCCACGAGCAGTACTTC	CAWIAAGHEQYF
TRBV7-9	TRBD1	TRBJ1-1	-	TGTGCCAGCAGCTTATCCCCGGACAGGGGGCGCCAGGTGGACACTGAAGCTTTCTTT	CASSLSPDRGRQVDTEAFF
TRBV6-5	TRBD1	TRBJ1-1	few	TGTGCCAGCAGTGAGGACAGGGTGAACACTGAAGCTTTCTTT	CASSEDRVNTEAFF
TRBV2	-	TRBJ1-4	-	TGTGCCAGCAGTGGTCAGACAACTAATGAAAAACTGTTTTTT	CASSGQTTNEKLFF
TRBV5-4	-	TRBJ1-4	few	TGTGCCAGCAGCTTGGGCCAGGGTGGACTAGCTAATGAAAAACTGTTTTTT	CASSLGQGGLANEKLFF
TRBV25-1	-	TRBJ2-1	-	TGTGCCAGCAGTGAGCAGGGCTTTGAGCAGTTCTTC	CASSEQGFEQFF
TRBV6-5	TRBD1	TRBJ1-2	-	TGTGCCAGCAGTTACTCGGGACCGGGACAGGCGTATGGCTACACCTTC	CASSYSGPGQAYGYTF
TRBV6-1	-	TRBJ1-5	-	TGTGCCAGCAGTGAGGAGGACAGTGCCAATCAGCCCCAGCATTTT	CASSEEDSANQPQHF
TRBV28	-	TRBJ1-4	-	TGTGCCAGCAGTTTATCCTTCGGGAGGTCTAATGAAAAACTGTTTTTT	CASSLSFGRSNEKLFF
TRBV6-5	-	TRBJ2-3	-	TGTGCCAGCAGGCTAGGATACAGCACAGATACGCAGTATTTT	CASRLGYSTDTQYF
TRBV7-9	TRBD1	TRBJ1-2	-	TGTGCCAGCAGCACTGGGACAGGGATGGCTGGCTACACCTTC	CASSTGTGMAGYTF
TRBV19	-	TRBJ2-7	-	TGTGCCAGTAGTATAGCCCCCGGCGGGTACGAGCAGTACTTC	CASSIAPGGYEQYF
TRBV30	TRBD1	TRBJ1-2	-	TGTGCCTGGAGTGCCAGGGGGCTAGGCTACACCTTC	CAWSARGLGYTF
TRBV13	TRBD1	TRBJ2-2	-	TGTGCCAGCAGCTCCTCGGACAGGGGGCTTAACACCGGGGAGCTGTTTTTT	CASSSSDRGLNTGELFF
TRBV5-4	-	TRBJ2-2	-	TGTGCCAGCAGCTCGGAACCCCTAGCGACGACCGGGGAGCTGTTTTTT	CASSSEPLATTGELFF
TRBV30	-	TRBJ2-2	-	TGTGCCTGGAGTAACAGGGTGGGGGAGCTGTTTTTT	CAWSNRVGELFF
TRBV4-2	TRBD2	TRBJ2-7	few	TGTGCCAGCAGCCAAGGTAGCGGGGGGGCTTACGAGCAGTACTTC	CASSQGSGGAYEQYF
TRBV5-1	-	TRBJ2-7	-	TGCGCCAGCAGCCGGGATCTAGCGAGGGACTCCTACGAGCAGTACTTC	CASSRDLARDSYEQYF
TRBV2	-	TRBJ1-3	-	TGTGCCAGCAGTGAAGGGGCGGGCTCTGGAAACACCATATATTTT	CASSEGAGSGNTIYF
TRBV7-9	-	TRBJ1-1	-	TGTGCCAGCAGCTTAGTTGGGCAGGTGGCTTTCTTT	CASSLVGQVAFF